The next 8 T cell receptor beta chains were all read from a single sample in a study of T-cell memory formation after mild COVID-19. Via MiXCR, TCRdb re-called the 5' RACE reads, giving one row per CDR3 protein. Altogether about 150,000 distinct CDR3 sequences are present, approximately 15% being singletons, with the ten largest covering about 14%. Sequenced sample: PBMCs or a T cell subset sorted from them (not recorded which). These receptors all stem from an adult woman who had mild COVID-19 (a few samples of this study predate the infection). Cell type and time point are not known.

The chain employs TRBV7-3 and TRBJ2-3; TRBD2 aligns across 11 bases. The CDR3 loop spans 15 amino acids. V lost 5 bases to trimming and J lost 7 bases; unmatched junction nucleotides: 8. The germline V gene has CDR1 SGHTA and CDR2 FQGTGA. The CDR3: CASSPSSGGAHTQYF. Written as DNA, the CDR3 is TGTGCCAGCAGCCCCAGTAGCGGGGGGGCGCATACGCAGTATTTT.

In this sample, this clonotype turned up a few times. The chain has TRBV3-1 and TRBJ1-1, with a weak D call TRBD1 (6 bases). Trimming stripped 3 bases from V and 1 base from J, with 12 bases between. The CDR3 sequence is 15 residues long. Germline V gene lookup returns CDR1 LGHDT and CDR2 YNNKEL (reference sequence). CDR3 amino acids: CASSQYGTRNTEAFF. The CDR3 DNA reads as TGTGCCAGCAGCCAGTATGGGACAAGGAACACTGAAGCTTTCTTT.

This clonotype was seen a handful of times. This sequence joins TRBV9 and TRBJ2-1; 10 bases are shared with TRBD2. The CDR3 totals 15 residues. Losses at the gene ends were 0 bases for V and 10 bases for J; bases not matched to a gene: 7. Germline loops: CDR1 SGDLS, CDR2 YYNGEE. The CDR3 sequence is CASSVGLAGAEEQFF. As DNA, the CDR3 is TGTGCCAGCAGCGTAGGACTAGCGGGTGCCGAAGAGCAGTTCTTC.

This clonotype was recorded a few times. This chain links TRBV7-2 with TRBJ2-3; no definite D call. The V gene lost 5 bases and the J gene lost 0 bases, with 6 bases spanning the gap. The V gene's germline CDR1 is SGHTA and CDR2 FQGNSA. The CDR3 covers 13 residues. The chain's CDR3 is CASSRASTDTQYF. As DNA, the CDR3 is TGTGCCAGCAGCCGAGCTAGCACAGATACGCAGTATTTT.

The V and J genes are TRBV28 and TRBJ2-5, with 8 bases fitting TRBD1. CDR1 and CDR2 from the germline V gene are MDHEN and SYDVKM. J was trimmed by 0 bases and V by 6 bases; bases with no gene match: 9. This CDR3 contains 16 residues. The CDR3 DNA sequence: TGTGCCAGCAGGAGTTCCGGGACAGGAGACCAAGAGACCCAGTACTTC. Translating gives CASRSSGTGDQETQYF.

V is TRBV5-1 and J is TRBJ2-2, with D unresolved. The V end lost 0 bases, the J end lost 0 bases, and 6 bases lay between the germline ends. Per germline, CDR1 SGHRS and CDR2 YFSETQ. This CDR3 has 15 residues. CDR3 sequence: CASSLGRTNTGELFF. The CDR3, as DNA: TGCGCCAGCAGCTTGGGGCGGACGAACACCGGGGAGCTGTTTTTT.

This clonotype was counted a few times. V gene TRBV3-1 combines with J gene TRBJ1-1; 9 bases line up with TRBD1. Unmatched junction bases numbered 7, after V lost 3 bases and J lost 11 bases. CDR3 length: 13 amino acids. CDR1 and CDR2 (germline): LGHDT, YNNKEL (reference sequence). The CDR3 here is CASSQVTGGLAFF. In DNA, the CDR3 is TGTGCCAGCAGCCAGGTCACAGGGGGCTTGGCTTTCTTT.

This chain links TRBV12-3 or TRBV12-4 with TRBJ1-6; D is uncertain. Trimming took off 6 bases at V and 7 bases at J, with 16 bases between the two ends. The CDR3 length is 15 residues. The CDR3, as DNA: TGTGCCAGCAGCGAACCGGGAAGCAGAAATTCACCCCTCCACTTT. Translating it yields CASSEPGSRNSPLHF.